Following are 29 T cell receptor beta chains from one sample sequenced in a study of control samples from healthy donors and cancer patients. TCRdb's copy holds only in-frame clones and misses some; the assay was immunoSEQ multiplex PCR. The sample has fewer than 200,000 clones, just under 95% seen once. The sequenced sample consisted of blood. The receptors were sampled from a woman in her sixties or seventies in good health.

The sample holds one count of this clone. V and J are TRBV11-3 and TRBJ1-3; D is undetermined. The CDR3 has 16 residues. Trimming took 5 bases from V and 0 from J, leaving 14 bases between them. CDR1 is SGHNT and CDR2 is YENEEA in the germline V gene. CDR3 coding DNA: TGTGCCAGCAGCCCGGGCTCATTTAGCTCTGGAAACACCATATATTTT. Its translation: CASSPGSFSSGNTIYF.

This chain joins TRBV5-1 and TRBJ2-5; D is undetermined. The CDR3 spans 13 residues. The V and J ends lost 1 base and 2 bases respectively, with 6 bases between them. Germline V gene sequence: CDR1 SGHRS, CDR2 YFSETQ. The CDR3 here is CASSLFIQETQYF. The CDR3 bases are TGCGCCAGCAGCTTGTTCATACAAGAGACCCAGTACTTC.

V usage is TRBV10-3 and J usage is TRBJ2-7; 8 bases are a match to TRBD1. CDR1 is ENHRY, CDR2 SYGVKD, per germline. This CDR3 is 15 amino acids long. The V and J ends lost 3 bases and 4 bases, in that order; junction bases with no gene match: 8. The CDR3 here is CAISEESRGRYEQYF. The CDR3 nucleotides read TGTGCCATCAGTGAAGAGTCCAGGGGGCGATACGAGCAGTACTTC.

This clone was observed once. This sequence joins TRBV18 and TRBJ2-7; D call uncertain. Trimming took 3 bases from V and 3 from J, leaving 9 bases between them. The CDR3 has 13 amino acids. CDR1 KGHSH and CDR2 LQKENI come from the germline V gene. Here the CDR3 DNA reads TGTGCCAGCTCACCCGGAGCAAACTACGAGCAGTACTTC. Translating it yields CASSPGANYEQYF.

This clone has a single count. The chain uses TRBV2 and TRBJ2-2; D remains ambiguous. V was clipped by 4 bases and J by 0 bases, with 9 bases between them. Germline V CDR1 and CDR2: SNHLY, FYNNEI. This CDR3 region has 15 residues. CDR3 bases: TGTGCCAGCAGTGTATTTCCGCCGAACACCGGGGAGCTGTTTTTT. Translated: CASSVFPPNTGELFF.

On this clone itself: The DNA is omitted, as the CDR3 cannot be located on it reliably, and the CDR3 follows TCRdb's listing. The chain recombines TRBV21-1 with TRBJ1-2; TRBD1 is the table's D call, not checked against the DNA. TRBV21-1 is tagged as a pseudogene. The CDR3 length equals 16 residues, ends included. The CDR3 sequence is CASSSPFGQGNYGYTF.

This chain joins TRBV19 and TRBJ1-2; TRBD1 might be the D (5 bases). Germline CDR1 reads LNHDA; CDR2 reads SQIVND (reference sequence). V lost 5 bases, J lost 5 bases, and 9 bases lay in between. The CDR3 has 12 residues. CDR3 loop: CASSPQGYGYTF. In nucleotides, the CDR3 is TGTGCCAGTAGTCCCCAGGGTTATGGCTACACCTTC.

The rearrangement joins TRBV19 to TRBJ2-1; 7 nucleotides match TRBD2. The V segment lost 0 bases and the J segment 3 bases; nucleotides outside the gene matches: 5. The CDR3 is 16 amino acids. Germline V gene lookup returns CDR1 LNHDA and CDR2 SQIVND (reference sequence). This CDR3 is CASSIEAGEIYNEQFF. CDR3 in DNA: TGTGCCAGTAGTATAGAGGCGGGGGAGATCTACAATGAGCAGTTCTTC. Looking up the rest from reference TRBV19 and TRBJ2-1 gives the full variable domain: DGGITQSPKYLFRKEGQNVTLSCEQNLNHDAMYWYRQDPGQGLRLIYYSQIVNDFQKGDIAEGYSVSREKKESFPLTVTSAQKNPTAFYLCASSIEAGEIYNEQFFGPGTRLTVL.

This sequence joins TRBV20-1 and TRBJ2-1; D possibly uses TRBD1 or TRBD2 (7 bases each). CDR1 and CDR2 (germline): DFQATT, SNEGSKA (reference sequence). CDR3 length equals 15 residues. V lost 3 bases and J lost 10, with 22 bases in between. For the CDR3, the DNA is TGCAGTGCTAGTCCGAGGGGAGGGGGCCGTGGGGAGCAGTTCTTC. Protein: CSASPRGGGRGEQFF.

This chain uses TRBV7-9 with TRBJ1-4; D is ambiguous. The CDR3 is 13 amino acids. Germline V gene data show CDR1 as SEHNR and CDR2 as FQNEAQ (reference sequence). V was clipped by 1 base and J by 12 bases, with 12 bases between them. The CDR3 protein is CASSLGLARELFF. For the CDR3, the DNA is TGTGCCAGCAGCTTAGGGCTTGCGCGTGAACTGTTTTTT.

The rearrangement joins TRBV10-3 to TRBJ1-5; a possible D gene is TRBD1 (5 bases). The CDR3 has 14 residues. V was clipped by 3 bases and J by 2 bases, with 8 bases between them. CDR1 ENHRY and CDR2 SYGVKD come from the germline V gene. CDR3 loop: CAISDREGNQPQHF. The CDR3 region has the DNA TGTGCCATCAGTGACAGGGAAGGCAATCAGCCCCAGCATTTT.

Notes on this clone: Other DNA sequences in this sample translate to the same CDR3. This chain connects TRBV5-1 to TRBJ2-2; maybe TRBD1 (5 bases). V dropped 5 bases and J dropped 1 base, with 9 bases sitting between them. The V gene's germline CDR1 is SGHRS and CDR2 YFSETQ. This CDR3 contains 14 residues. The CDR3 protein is CASSLTGNTGELFF. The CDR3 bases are TGCGCCAGCAGTCTAACAGGGAACACCGGGGAGCTGTTTTTT. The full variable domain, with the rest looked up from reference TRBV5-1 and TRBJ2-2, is KAGVTQTPRYLIKTRGQQVTLSCSPISGHRSVSWYQQTPGQGLQFLFEYFSETQRNKGNFPGRFSGRQFSNSRSEMNVSTLELGDSALYLCASSLTGNTGELFFGEGSRLTVL.

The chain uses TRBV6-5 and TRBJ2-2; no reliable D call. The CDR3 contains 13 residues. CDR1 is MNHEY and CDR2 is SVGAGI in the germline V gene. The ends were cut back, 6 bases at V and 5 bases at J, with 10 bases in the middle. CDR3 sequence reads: CASRMGMTGELFF. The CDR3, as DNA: TGTGCCAGCAGGATGGGGATGACCGGGGAGCTGTTTTTT.

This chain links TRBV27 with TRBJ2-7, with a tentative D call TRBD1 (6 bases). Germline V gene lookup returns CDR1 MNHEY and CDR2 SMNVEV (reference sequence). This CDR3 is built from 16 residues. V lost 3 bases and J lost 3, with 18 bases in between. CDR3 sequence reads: CASSFSFGQTFYEQYF. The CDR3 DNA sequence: TGTGCCAGCAGTTTCTCTTTCGGACAGACGTTCTACGAGCAGTACTTC.

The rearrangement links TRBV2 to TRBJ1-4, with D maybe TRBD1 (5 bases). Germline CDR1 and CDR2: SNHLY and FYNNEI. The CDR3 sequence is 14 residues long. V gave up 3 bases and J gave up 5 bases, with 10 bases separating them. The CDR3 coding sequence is TGTGCCAGCAGTGATCGGGGGAAGAATGAAAAACTGTTTTTT. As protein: CASSDRGKNEKLFF.

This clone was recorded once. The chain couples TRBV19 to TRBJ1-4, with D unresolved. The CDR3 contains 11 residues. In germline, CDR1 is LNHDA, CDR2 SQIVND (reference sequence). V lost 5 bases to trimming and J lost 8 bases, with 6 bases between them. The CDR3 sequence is CASSVLEKLFF. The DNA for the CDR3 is TGTGCCAGTAGTGTACTGGAAAAACTGTTTTTT.

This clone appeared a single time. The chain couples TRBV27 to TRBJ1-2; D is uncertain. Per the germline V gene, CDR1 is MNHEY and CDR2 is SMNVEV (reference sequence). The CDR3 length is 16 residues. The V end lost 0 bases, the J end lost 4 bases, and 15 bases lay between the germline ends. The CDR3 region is CASSLSLDTSVYGYTF. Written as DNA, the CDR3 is TGTGCCAGCAGTTTATCGTTAGACACTTCCGTCTATGGCTACACCTTC.

For the CDR3, the DNA is TGTGCCATCAGTGAGGGGCAGGGGGGAACCGGGGAGCTGTTTTTT. Translated, it gives CAISEGQGGTGELFF. This rearrangement joins TRBV10-3 to TRBJ2-2; D might be TRBD1 (7 bases). Between the trimmed V and J ends, which lost 2 bases and 5 bases, there was a span of 12 bases. Germline loops: CDR1 ENHRY, CDR2 SYGVKD. This CDR3 has 15 amino acids.

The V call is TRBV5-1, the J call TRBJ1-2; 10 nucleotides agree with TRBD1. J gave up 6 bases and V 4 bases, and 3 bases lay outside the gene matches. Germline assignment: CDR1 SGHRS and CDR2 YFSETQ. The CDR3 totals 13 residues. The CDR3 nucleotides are TGCGCCAGCAGCCTGGACAGGGGGAATGGCTACACCTTC. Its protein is CASSLDRGNGYTF. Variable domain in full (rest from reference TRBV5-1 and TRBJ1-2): KAGVTQTPRYLIKTRGQQVTLSCSPISGHRSVSWYQQTPGQGLQFLFEYFSETQRNKGNFPGRFSGRQFSNSRSEMNVSTLELGDSALYLCASSLDRGNGYTFGSGTRLTVV.

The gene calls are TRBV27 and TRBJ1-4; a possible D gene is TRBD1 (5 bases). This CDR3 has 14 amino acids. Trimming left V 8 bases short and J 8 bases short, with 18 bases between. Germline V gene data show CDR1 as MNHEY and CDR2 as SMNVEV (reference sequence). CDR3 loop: CASGGTAWNEKLFF. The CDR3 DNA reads TGTGCCAGCGGGGGGACTGCCTGGAACGAAAAACTGTTTTTT.

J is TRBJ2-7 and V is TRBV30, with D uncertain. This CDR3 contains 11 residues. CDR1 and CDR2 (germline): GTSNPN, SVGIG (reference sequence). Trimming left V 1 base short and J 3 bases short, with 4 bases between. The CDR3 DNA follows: TGTGCCTGGAGTGGGGGCTACGAGCAGTACTTC. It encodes CAWSGGYEQYF.

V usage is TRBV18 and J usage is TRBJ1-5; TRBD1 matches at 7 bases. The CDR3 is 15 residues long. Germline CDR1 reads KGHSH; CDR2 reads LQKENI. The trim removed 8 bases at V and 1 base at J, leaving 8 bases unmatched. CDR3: CASREGGGSNQPQHF. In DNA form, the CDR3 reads TGTGCCAGCCGAGAAGGGGGCGGGAGCAATCAGCCCCAGCATTTT.

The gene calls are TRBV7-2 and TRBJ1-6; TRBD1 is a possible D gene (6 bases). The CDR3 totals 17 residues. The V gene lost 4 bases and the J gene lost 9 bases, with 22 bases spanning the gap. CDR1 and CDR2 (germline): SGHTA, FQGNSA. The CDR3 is CASSSHPGQGLGSPLHF. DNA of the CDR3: TGTGCCAGCAGCTCACACCCAGGTCAGGGGTTGGGTTCACCCCTCCACTTT. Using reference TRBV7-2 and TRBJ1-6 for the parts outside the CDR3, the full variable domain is GAGVSQSPSNKVTEKGKDVELRCDPISGHTALYWYRQSLGQGLEFLIYFQGNSAPDKSGLPSDRFSAERTGGSVSTLTIQRTQQEDSAVYLCASSSHPGQGLGSPLHFGNGTRLTVT.

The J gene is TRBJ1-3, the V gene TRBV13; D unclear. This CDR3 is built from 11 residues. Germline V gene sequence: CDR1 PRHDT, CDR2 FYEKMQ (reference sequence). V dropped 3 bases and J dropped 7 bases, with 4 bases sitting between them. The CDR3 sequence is CASSFRNTIYF. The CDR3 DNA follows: TGTGCCAGCAGCTTCCGGAACACCATATATTTT.

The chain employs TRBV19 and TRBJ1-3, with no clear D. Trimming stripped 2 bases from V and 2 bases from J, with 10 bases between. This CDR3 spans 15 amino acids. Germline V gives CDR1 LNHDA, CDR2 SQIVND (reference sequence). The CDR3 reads CASSIIGQTGNTIYF. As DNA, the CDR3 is TGTGCCAGTAGTATAATTGGTCAAACTGGAAACACCATATATTTT.

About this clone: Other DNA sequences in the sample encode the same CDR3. CDR3 loop: CATSRGVLLSPLHF. In DNA, the CDR3 is TGTGCCACCAGCAGAGGAGTACTTCTTTCACCCCTCCACTTT. The chain couples TRBV15 to TRBJ1-6; no firm D call. The CDR3 has 14 residues. The V end lost 1 base, the J end lost 9 bases, and 10 bases lay between the germline ends. Germline V gene data show CDR1 as LNHNV and CDR2 as YYDKDF (reference sequence). The whole variable domain, remainder taken from reference TRBV15 and TRBJ1-6, is DAMVIQNPRYQVTQFGKPVTLSCSQTLNHNVMYWYQQKSSQAPKLLFHYYDKDFNNEADTPDNFQSRRPNTSFCFLDIRSPGLGDTAMYLCATSRGVLLSPLHFGNGTRLTVT.

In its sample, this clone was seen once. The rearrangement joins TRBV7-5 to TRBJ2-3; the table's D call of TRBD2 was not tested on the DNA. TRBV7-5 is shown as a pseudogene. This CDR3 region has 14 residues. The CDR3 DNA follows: TGTGCCAGAAGCCTGGATGGGAGATCAGATACGCAGTATTTT. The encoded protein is CARSLDGRSDTQYF.

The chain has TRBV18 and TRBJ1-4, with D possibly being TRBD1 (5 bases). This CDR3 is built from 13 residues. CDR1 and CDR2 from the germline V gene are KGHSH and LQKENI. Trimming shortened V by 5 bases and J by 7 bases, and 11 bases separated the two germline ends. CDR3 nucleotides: TGTGCCAGCTCAAGGGACGTAGTTGAAAAACTGTTTTTT. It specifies CASSRDVVEKLFF. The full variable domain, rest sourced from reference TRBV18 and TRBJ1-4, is NAGVMQNPRHLVRRRGQEARLRCSPMKGHSHVYWYRQLPEEGLKFMVYLQKENIIDESGMPKERFSAEFPKEGPSILRIQQVVRGDSAAYFCASSRDVVEKLFFGSGTQLSVL.

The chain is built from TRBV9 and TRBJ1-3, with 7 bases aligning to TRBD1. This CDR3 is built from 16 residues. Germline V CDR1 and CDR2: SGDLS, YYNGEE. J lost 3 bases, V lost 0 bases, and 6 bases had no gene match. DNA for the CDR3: TGTGCCAGCAGCGTAGACCAGGGGGGATTTGGAAACACCATATATTTT. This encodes CASSVDQGGFGNTIYF. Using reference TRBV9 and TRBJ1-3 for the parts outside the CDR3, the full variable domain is DSGVTQTPKHLITATGQRVTLRCSPRSGDLSVYWYQQSLDQGLQFLIQYYNGEERAKGNILERFSAQQFPDLHSELNLSSLELGDSALYFCASSVDQGGFGNTIYFGEGSWLTVV.